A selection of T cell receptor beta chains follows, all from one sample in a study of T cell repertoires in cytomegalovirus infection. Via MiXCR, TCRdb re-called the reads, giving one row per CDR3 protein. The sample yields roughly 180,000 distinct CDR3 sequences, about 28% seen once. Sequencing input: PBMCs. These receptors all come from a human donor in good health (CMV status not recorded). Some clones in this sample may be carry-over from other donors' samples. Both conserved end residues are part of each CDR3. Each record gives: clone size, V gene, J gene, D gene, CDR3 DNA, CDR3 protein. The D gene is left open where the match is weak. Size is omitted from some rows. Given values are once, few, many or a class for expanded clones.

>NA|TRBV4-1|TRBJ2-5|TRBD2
TGCGCCAGCAGCCAAAATCTAGCGGATCAAGAGACCCAGTACTTC
CASSQNLADQETQYF
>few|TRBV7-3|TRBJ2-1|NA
TGTGCCAGCAGCCCGGGGTACGGGGGAACCTACAATGAGCAGTTCTTC
CASSPGYGGTYNEQFF
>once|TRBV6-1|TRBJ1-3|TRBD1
TGTACCAGCAGTGAAGGGGGCCCCTCTGGAAACACCATATATTTT
CTSSEGGPSGNTIYF
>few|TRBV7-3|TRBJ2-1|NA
TGTGCCAGCAGCTTAACCCGAGACAATGAGCAGTTCTTC
CASSLTRDNEQFF
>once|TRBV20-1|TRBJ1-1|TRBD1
TGCAGTGCCTCCGGTATGGGACAGGGGAACACTGAAGCTTTCTTT
CSASGMGQGNTEAFF
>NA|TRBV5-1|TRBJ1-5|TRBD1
TGCGCCAGCAGCCCCGGGACAGGGATTGGCAATCAGCCCCAGCATTTT
CASSPGTGIGNQPQHF
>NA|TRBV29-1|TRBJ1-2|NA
TGCAGCGTTGAATCAGGGAGTACTGGCTACACCTTC
CSVESGSTGYTF
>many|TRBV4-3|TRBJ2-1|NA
TGCGCCAGCAGCCAAGCAGGGAGCTCCTACAATGAGCAGTTCTTC
CASSQAGSSYNEQFF
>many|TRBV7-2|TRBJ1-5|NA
TGTGCCAGCAGCTTAGCACCAAAGCTCGGGACCCTTAATCAGCCCCAGCATTTT
CASSLAPKLGTLNQPQHF
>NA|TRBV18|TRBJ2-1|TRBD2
TGTGCCAGCGCCTCCCTAGCGGGGGGGCTGGGATACAATGAGCAGTTCTTC
CASASLAGGLGYNEQFF
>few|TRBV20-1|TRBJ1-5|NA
TGCAGTGGGCAGACTAGCAATCAGCCCCAGCATTTT
CSGQTSNQPQHF
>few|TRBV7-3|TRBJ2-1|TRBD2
TGTGCCAGCAGCTTAAGCGGGAGCGACAATGAGCAGTTCTTC
CASSLSGSDNEQFF
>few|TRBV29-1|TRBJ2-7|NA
TGCAGCGTTGTGGATCAGGGTCGGCTTCACGAGCAGTACTTC
CSVVDQGRLHEQYF
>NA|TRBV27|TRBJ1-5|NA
TGTGCCAGCGGACCTGGGTATAGCAATCAGCCCCAGCATTTT
CASGPGYSNQPQHF
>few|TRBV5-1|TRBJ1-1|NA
TGCGCCAGCAGCTTGGATGGGGTCATGAACACTGAAGCTTTCTTT
CASSLDGVMNTEAFF
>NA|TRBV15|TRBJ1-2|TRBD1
TGTGCCACCAGCAGAGCCGGGACAGGGAGCTTTCACACCTTC
CATSRAGTGSFHTF
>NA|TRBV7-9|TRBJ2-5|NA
TGTGCCAGCAGCTCCGCAGGGTTAGAGACCCAGTACTTC
CASSSAGLETQYF
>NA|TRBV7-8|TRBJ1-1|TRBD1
TGTGCCAGCAGCTCCTCAGGGACAGGGGGAAATGCTTTCTTT
CASSSSGTGGNAFF
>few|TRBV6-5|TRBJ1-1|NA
TGTGCCAGCAGTTACGATCAGGGCGGTGACACTGAAGCTTTCTTT
CASSYDQGGDTEAFF
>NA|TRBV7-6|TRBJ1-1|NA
TGTGCCAGCAGCTTAAGTCTGGTAGGCGGGTTGAACACTGAAGCTTTCTTT
CASSLSLVGGLNTEAFF
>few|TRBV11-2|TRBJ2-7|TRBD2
TGTGCCAGCACGGGGGGATACTACGAGCAGTACTTC
CASTGGYYEQYF
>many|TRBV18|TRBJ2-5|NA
TGTGCCAGCTCACGACCTGGGGGAGAGACCCAGTACTTC
CASSRPGGETQYF
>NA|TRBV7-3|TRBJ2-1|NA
TGTGCCAGCAGCTTACAGCCCAGGAGCTCCTACAATGAGCAGTTCTTC
CASSLQPRSSYNEQFF
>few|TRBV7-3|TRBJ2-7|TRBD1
TGTGCCAGCAGCTTCGACAGGGGAGCGGACGAGCAGTACTTC
CASSFDRGADEQYF
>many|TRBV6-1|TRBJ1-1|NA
TGTGCCAGCAGAGAACAGGCGTTGAACACTGAAGCTTTCTTT
CASREQALNTEAFF
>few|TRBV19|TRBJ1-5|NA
TGTGCCAGTAGTAGCCAGGCCAGCAATCAGCCCCAGCATTTT
CASSSQASNQPQHF
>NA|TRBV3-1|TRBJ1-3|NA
TGTGCCAGCAGCCCGCGACAGAGCCTCTCTGGATACACCATATATTTT
CASSPRQSLSGYTIYF